These 32 T cell receptor beta chains share one sample of origin, sequenced in a study of technical replicates of blood from several donors. Profiling relied on immunoSEQ multiplex PCR, and the TCRdb table lists in-frame clones only, not all of them. The sample consists of 65,000 to 90,000 clones, 90% to 95% of them appearing once. The sample taken for sequencing was T cells isolated from PBMCs. The origin of the receptors is a human donor in good health.

The chain uses TRBV28 and TRBJ2-5; a weak D match, TRBD2 (5 bases). Trimming shortened V by 5 bases and J by 4 bases, and 17 bases separated the two germline ends. The CDR3 runs to 15 residues. CDR1 and CDR2 (germline): MDHEN, SYDVKM. The CDR3 nucleotides read TGTGCCAGCAGTCCCATAGGACTGATAGGAGAGACCCAGTACTTC. This sequence encodes CASSPIGLIGETQYF.

The chain carries TRBV5-4 and TRBJ2-7, with D possibly TRBD1 on 5 matching bases. This CDR3 is built from 14 residues. Trimming took 0 bases from V and 2 from J, leaving 9 bases between them. Germline assignment: CDR1 SGHNT and CDR2 YYREEE (reference sequence). The CDR3 DNA reads as TGTGCCAGCAGCTTGGCCGGACAAACCTACGAGCAGTACTTC. This sequence encodes CASSLAGQTYEQYF.

CDR3 in DNA: TGTGCCAGCAGCCCTGGCCCCGCGGACGAGCAGTACTTC. Protein product: CASSPGPADEQYF. V and J are TRBV11-3 and TRBJ2-7; D remains ambiguous. The V end was cut by 5 bases, the J end by 5 bases, with 13 bases between. In germline, CDR1 is SGHNT, CDR2 YENEEA. The length of the CDR3 is 13 residues.

This clone was seen only once. The chain joins TRBV30 to TRBJ1-4; tentatively, D is TRBD1 (5 bases). The V gene lost 2 bases and the J gene lost 7 bases, with 14 bases spanning the gap. Germline lookup yields CDR1 GTSNPN and CDR2 SVGIG (reference sequence). This CDR3 is built from 14 residues. Here the CDR3 reads CAWSPSGLIEKLFF. The CDR3, as DNA: TGTGCCTGGAGTCCATCAGGGTTAATTGAAAAACTGTTTTTT.

V is TRBV7-6 and J is TRBJ2-7, with D possibly TRBD2 on 5 matching bases. The germline V gene encodes CDR1 SGHVS and CDR2 FNYEAQ. The V end lost 5 bases, the J end lost 2 bases, and 16 bases lay between the germline ends. The CDR3 runs 15 residues. The CDR3 loop is CASSRPVDGAYEQYF. CDR3 bases: TGTGCCAGCAGCCGCCCCGTGGACGGGGCCTACGAGCAGTACTTC.

V and J are TRBV11-2 and TRBJ2-1, with 12 bases aligning to TRBD1. The trim removed 5 bases at V and 4 bases at J, leaving 3 bases unmatched. The CDR3 covers 15 residues. Germline CDR1 and CDR2: SGHAT and FQNNGV. In nucleotides, the CDR3 is TGTGCCAGCAGCCTGGGACAGGGGGCTTACAATGAGCAGTTCTTC. Protein sequence: CASSLGQGAYNEQFF.

The CDR3 coding sequence is TGTGCCAGTCGGGGGACGGACACCGGGGAGCTGTTTTTT. It codes for CASRGTDTGELFF. The chain carries TRBV2 and TRBJ2-2, with D perhaps matching TRBD2 (6 bases). Trimming cost V 9 bases and J 3 bases, with 11 bases left between them. The CDR3 has 13 amino acids. Looked up from germline, CDR1 is SNHLY and CDR2 is FYNNEI.

The J gene is TRBJ1-2, the V gene TRBV5-8; TRBD1 aligns across 8 bases. The V gene's germline CDR1 is SGHTS and CDR2 YDEGEE. The length of the CDR3 is 16 residues. The J segment lost 3 bases and the V segment lost 2 bases, leaving 9 bases of the junction unmatched. The CDR3 sequence is CASSFLDRVFDYGYTF. In DNA form, the CDR3 reads TGTGCCAGCAGCTTCCTGGACAGGGTTTTTGACTATGGCTACACCTTC.

V gene TRBV6-6 combines with J gene TRBJ1-1; TRBD1 agrees at 8 bases. Germline assignment: CDR1 MNHNY and CDR2 SVGAGI (reference sequence). The CDR3 contains 14 residues. The ends lost 6 bases at V and 4 bases at J; junction bases unmatched: 7. The CDR3 here is CASRDREASTEAFF. CDR3 DNA: TGTGCCAGCAGGGACAGGGAAGCGAGCACTGAAGCTTTCTTT.

V usage is TRBV4-2 and J usage is TRBJ2-3; 11 bases map to TRBD2. CDR1 is LGHNA and CDR2 is YNFKEQ in the germline V gene. J lost 3 bases, V lost 5 bases, and 7 bases had no gene match. The CDR3 extends over 16 amino acids. The DNA of the CDR3 is TGTGCCAGCAGCAGTAGCGGGGGGGTAAGGACAGATACGCAGTATTTT. As protein: CASSSSGGVRTDTQYF.

The chain employs TRBV4-2 and TRBJ2-6; maybe TRBD1 (6 bases). Germline values: CDR1 LGHNA, CDR2 YNFKEQ. Trimming removed 1 base at V and 0 bases at J, with 16 bases between. The CDR3 is 19 residues long. As DNA, the CDR3 is TGTGCCAGCAGCCAAGCACCAGGGGCAGCGGACTCTGGGGCCAACGTCCTGACTTTC. It yields the protein CASSQAPGAADSGANVLTF.

The chain is built from TRBV10-1 and TRBJ2-1; possibly TRBD1 for D (5 bases). The CDR3 totals 14 residues. Germline V gives CDR1 WNHNN, CDR2 SYGVQD (reference sequence). V was trimmed by 8 bases and J by 6 bases, leaving 17 bases between them. The CDR3 here is CASSDSQGINEQFF. The CDR3 bases are TGCGCCAGCTCTGATTCCCAGGGAATCAATGAGCAGTTCTTC.

The rearrangement uses TRBV5-5 and TRBJ2-1, with D possibly matching TRBD1 (5 bases). Germline V CDR1 and CDR2: SGHKS, YYEKEE (reference sequence). The CDR3 contains 14 residues. V was pared by 2 bases and J by 3 bases, with 9 bases between. CDR3 nucleotides: TGTGCCAGCAGCTTAGACAGCGTCTACAATGAGCAGTTCTTC. As protein: CASSLDSVYNEQFF.

This chain joins TRBV12-5 and TRBJ2-7; D is ambiguous. Trimming removed 5 bases from V and 5 bases from J, with 16 bases in between. Germline-derived CDR1 and CDR2 are LGHNT and FRNRAP. The CDR3 consists of 14 residues. This CDR3 reads CASGPMAGTHEQYF. DNA of the CDR3: TGTGCTAGTGGTCCCATGGCAGGTACCCACGAGCAGTACTTC.

The chain links TRBV6-5 to TRBJ2-7, with D possibly being TRBD1 (5 bases). Between the trimmed V and J ends, which lost 4 bases and 3 bases, there was a span of 16 bases. This CDR3 region has 15 residues. Germline CDR1 is MNHEY and CDR2 is SVGAGI. The CDR3 loop is CASSSAHTGIYEQYF. The CDR3 nucleotides are TGTGCCAGCAGTTCAGCCCACACAGGTATCTACGAGCAGTACTTC.

This chain joins TRBV5-1 and TRBJ1-2, with D unclear. Deletions cut 2 bases from V and 0 bases from J, with 5 bases between. The CDR3 is 13 residues long. The germline CDR1 and CDR2 sequences are SGHRS and YFSETQ. CDR3: CASSFEANYGYTF. The CDR3 nucleotides read TGCGCCAGCAGCTTTGAGGCTAACTATGGCTACACCTTC.

This clone occurred once. The V and J genes are TRBV10-3 and TRBJ2-7; the D is unclear. Trimming removed 10 bases at V and 2 bases at J, with 15 bases between. Per germline, CDR1 ENHRY and CDR2 SYGVKD. CDR3 length: 13 residues. The CDR3 protein is CATKETVTYEQYF. The DNA for the CDR3 is TGTGCCACCAAGGAGACGGTTACCTACGAGCAGTACTTC.

The V gene is TRBV14, the J gene TRBJ1-2; D may be TRBD1 (6 bases). Germline CDR1 reads SGHDN; CDR2 reads FVKESK. Trimming took off 4 bases at V and 9 bases at J, with 15 bases between the two ends. The CDR3 runs to 13 residues. Here the CDR3 DNA reads TGTGCCAGCAGCCCAGAGCTCAGGGGACGCTACACCTTC. Its protein product is CASSPELRGRYTF.

The rearrangement uses TRBV7-6 and TRBJ2-7, with 7 positions matching TRBD2. This CDR3 has 17 amino acids. The germline gives CDR1 SGHVS, CDR2 FNYEAQ. V was pared by 4 bases and J by 0 bases, with 12 bases of the junction left unmatched. CDR3 sequence reads: CASSSPYTSASSYEQYF. CDR3 sequence (DNA): TGTGCCAGCAGCTCGCCCTATACTAGCGCATCCTCCTACGAGCAGTACTTC. The variable domain in full, completed from reference TRBV7-6 and TRBJ2-7, reads GAGVSQSPRYKVTKRGQDVALRCDPISGHVSLYWYRQALGQGPEFLTYFNYEAQQDKSGLPNDRFSAERPEGSISTLTIQRTEQRDSAMYRCASSSPYTSASSYEQYFGPGTRLTVT.

This chain connects TRBV10-2 to TRBJ2-7, with D possibly matching TRBD1 (6 bases). V was cut by 6 bases and J by 3 bases, with 15 bases left in between. CDR1 is WSHSY, CDR2 SAAADI, per germline. There are 14 residues in the CDR3. The CDR3 here is CASSPGEGGYEQYF. For the CDR3, the DNA is TGCGCCAGCAGCCCCGGGGAAGGGGGCTACGAGCAGTACTTC.

This chain links TRBV5-6 with TRBJ2-5; the D gene is possibly TRBD2 (5 bases). Germline CDR1 and CDR2: SGHDT and YYEEEE. CDR3 length: 13 amino acids. Trimming took off 5 bases at V and 5 bases at J, with 13 bases between the two ends. CDR3 nucleotide sequence: TGTGCCAGCAGGTTCGAGGGTTTGGAGACCCAGTACTTC. Translating gives CASRFEGLETQYF.

The V and J genes are TRBV5-1 and TRBJ2-1; 9 positions agree with TRBD2. After removal of 3 bases from V and 4 bases from J, the junction contained 5 bases not matched to a gene. Germline V gene data show CDR1 as SGHRS and CDR2 as YFSETQ. The CDR3 contains 15 residues. CDR3 coding DNA: TGCGCCAGCAGCTCCGGACTAGCGCCTTACAATGAGCAGTTCTTC. Translating gives CASSSGLAPYNEQFF.

The V and J genes are TRBV2 and TRBJ1-2, with TRBD1 matching over 11 bases. The CDR3 contains 16 residues. Trimming cost V 5 bases and J 8 bases; bases outside gene matches: 13. Looked up from germline, CDR1 is SNHLY and CDR2 is FYNNEI. The CDR3 DNA follows: TGTGCCAGCAGTCAGGACAGGGGGCAATCCCATGGCGGCTACACCTTC. It yields the protein CASSQDRGQSHGGYTF.

The gene calls are TRBV25-1 and TRBJ2-2, with D possibly matching TRBD2 (5 bases). V lost 2 bases and J lost 0, with 10 bases in between. The germline V gene encodes CDR1 MGHDK and CDR2 SYGVNS. The CDR3 runs to 16 residues. The DNA for the CDR3 is TGTGCCAGCAGTGAACGCCTAGCAACGAACACCGGGGAGCTGTTTTTT. It specifies CASSERLATNTGELFF.

This clone was detected once. V and J are TRBV7-2 and TRBJ1-2; 9 nucleotides line up with TRBD1. The CDR3 has 15 residues. The V gene end was trimmed by 5 bases and the J gene end by 2 bases; junction bases not matched to a gene: 6. Germline lookup yields CDR1 SGHTA and CDR2 FQGNSA. As DNA, the CDR3 is TGTGCCAGCAGCGTAGGACAGGGGTTAAACTATGGCTACACCTTC. Its protein product is CASSVGQGLNYGYTF. Full variable domain (outside the CDR3, taken from reference TRBV7-2 and TRBJ1-2): GAGVSQSPSNKVTEKGKDVELRCDPISGHTALYWYRQSLGQGLEFLIYFQGNSAPDKSGLPSDRFSAERTGGSVSTLTIQRTQQEDSAVYLCASSVGQGLNYGYTFGSGTRLTVV.

The CDR3 nucleotides read TGCGCCAGTCTTAACACGGGACAGGGCGTCACTGAAGCTTTCTTT. Amino acid sequence: CASLNTGQGVTEAFF. J is TRBJ1-1 and V is TRBV4-1; 9 bases are a match to TRBD1. V was clipped by 9 bases and J by 4 bases; unmatched bases: 12. The CDR3 loop spans 15 amino acids. Germline-derived CDR1 and CDR2 are MGHRA and YSYEKL.

On this clone itself: Other DNA sequences in the same sample also yield this CDR3. V is TRBV9 and J is TRBJ1-1; D is unresolved. This CDR3 region has 14 residues. The germline V and J ends were trimmed by 0 bases and 1 base, with 7 bases remaining between them. CDR1 and CDR2 (germline): SGDLS, YYNGEE. The CDR3: CASSVGTANTEAFF. CDR3 sequence (DNA): TGTGCCAGCAGCGTAGGGACTGCGAACACTGAAGCTTTCTTT.

This chain links TRBV25-1 with TRBJ1-2; the match to TRBD1 covers 10 bases. CDR3 size: 13 residues. J was trimmed by 8 bases and V by 6 bases; bases with no gene match: 6. Germline V gives CDR1 MGHDK, CDR2 SYGVNS. The CDR3 nucleotides are TGTGCCAGCAGCTGGACAGGGGGTAGAGGCTACACCTTC. The encoded protein is CASSWTGGRGYTF.

V and J are TRBV13 and TRBJ1-2, with D perhaps matching TRBD1 (6 bases). The ends were cut back, 4 bases at V and 6 bases at J, with 18 bases in the middle. Germline values: CDR1 PRHDT, CDR2 FYEKMQ (reference sequence). The CDR3 is 15 residues long. CDR3 in amino acids: CASSSADISGDGYTF. The CDR3 DNA is TGTGCCAGCAGCTCGGCCGACATTTCAGGGGATGGCTACACCTTC.

CDR3 DNA sequence: TGTGCCAGCAGCTTGGTCATCTCTGAGGAGCCTGGAAACACCATATATTTT. The encoded protein is CASSLVISEEPGNTIYF. The genes are TRBV7-9 and TRBJ1-3; D unclear. Trimming left V 3 bases short and J 2 bases short, with 17 bases between. This CDR3 has 17 amino acids. Germline CDR1 reads SEHNR; CDR2 reads FQNEAQ (reference sequence).

The V and J genes are TRBV7-9 and TRBJ2-7; 9 nucleotides align to TRBD2. J was trimmed by 2 bases and V by 8 bases; bases with no gene match: 10. The germline V gene encodes CDR1 SEHNR and CDR2 FQNEAQ (reference sequence). The CDR3 is 15 amino acids. The CDR3 DNA follows: TGTGCCAGCTGCCTTGGAGTAGCGGGGGCCTACGAGCAGTACTTC. Protein product: CASCLGVAGAYEQYF.

This clone was seen just once. The V call is TRBV5-4, the J call TRBJ2-3, with a possible D match to TRBD1 (6 bases). The germline gives CDR1 SGHNT, CDR2 YYREEE (reference sequence). Between the trimmed V and J ends, which lost 0 bases and 5 bases, there was a span of 19 bases. There are 17 residues in the CDR3. For the CDR3, the DNA is TGTGCCAGCAGCTTGGGCGTGTCAGGGGTTATAGGAGATACGCAGTATTTT. It is translated as CASSLGVSGVIGDTQYF.